These T cell receptor beta chains were read from a single sample in a study of T-cell reconstitution after alpha-beta-depleted transplantation in children. MiXCR was run by TCRdb on the PCR reads, yielding one entry per CDR3 protein. The data hold fewer than 250,000 distinct CDR3 sequences, with roughly 18% observed a single time. The sample in question was PBMCs, mostly from graft donor cells, obtained 360 days after TCRalphabeta/CD19-depleted stem cell transplant. The origin of the receptors is a male patient aged 2 to 9 who had a stem cell transplant for acute lymphoblastic leukemia, so the T cells may come from the graft donor. Each CDR3 is given with its conserved first and last residue.

V gene	J gene	CDR3 protein
TRBV29-1	TRBJ2-7	CSVEEGRPYEQYF
TRBV5-1	TRBJ2-1	CASSWDYMEQFF
TRBV7-9	TRBJ2-7	CASSAPGLAGILYEQYF
TRBV6-1	TRBJ2-1	CASSPQRGVPNNEQFF
TRBV7-2	TRBJ2-2	CASSLPGDGELFF
TRBV6-1	TRBJ1-5	CASTSNPTNQPQHF
TRBV6-2/TRBV6-3	TRBJ2-5	CASRGGAQETQYF
TRBV11-2	TRBJ2-5	CASSLSPGETQYF
TRBV7-2	TRBJ2-2	CASSQGQGPAGELFF
TRBV10-3	TRBJ1-1	CAISESTGGKITEAFF
TRBV12-3/TRBV12-4	TRBJ2-1	CASSLLNEEFF
TRBV9	TRBJ2-1	CASSVVGGPVGNEQFF
TRBV4-3	TRBJ2-2	CASSQGLAGTGELFF
TRBV5-1	TRBJ2-3	CASSAGTSGGDTQYF
TRBV6-2/TRBV6-3	TRBJ2-3	CASRNPGDTQYF
TRBV10-3	TRBJ2-3	CAISESKSLDTDTQYF
TRBV4-2	TRBJ1-1	CASSQDFGQGKDEAFF
TRBV5-1	TRBJ2-7	CASSIGQGFVYEQYF
TRBV4-2	TRBJ1-2	CASSQGDREGYGYTF
TRBV5-1	TRBJ2-5	CASSPPLGQLQETQYF
TRBV12-3/TRBV12-4	TRBJ2-1	CASSVFGPAGSYNEQFF
TRBV7-8	TRBJ1-1	CASSLELLGLAFF
TRBV4-1	TRBJ2-7	CASSLVTGQGITSYEQYF
TRBV6-5	TRBJ1-1	CASRILQGGRVGTEAFF
TRBV5-1	TRBJ1-2	CASSSTGGSNYGYTF
TRBV20-1	TRBJ2-1	CSARGVVSSYNEQFF